One and the same sample provided the 30 T cell receptor beta chains below, sequenced in a study of CD8 T cells in ankylosing spondylitis. General study findings and limits: A motif in TCR beta, a set of 8 or 9 highly homologous variants, appeared characteristic of ankylosing spondylitis blood.

Antigen specificity for these receptors is unknown. In TCRdb, the 5' RACE reads were re-called with MiXCR into one record per CDR3 protein. The sample consists of approximately 540,000 distinct CDR3 sequences, roughly 13% of them appearing once. The sequenced sample consisted of blood, either unsorted or a sorted T cell fraction (not recorded which). Receptors were obtained from a male donor with ankylosing spondylitis.

This clonotype showed up just a few times. The rearrangement joins TRBV20-1 to TRBJ2-2; the D call may be TRBD1 or TRBD2 (5 bases each). Germline V gene data show CDR1 as DFQATT and CDR2 as SNEGSKA (reference sequence). CDR3 length: 14 residues. V was cut by 6 bases and J by 1 base, with 12 bases left in between. CDR3 loop: CSALGTQNTGELFF. CDR3 DNA sequence: TGCAGTGCCCTGGGGACCCAGAACACCGGGGAGCTGTTTTTT.

This chain uses TRBV11-2 with TRBJ2-7; D is unclear. The CDR3 is made up of 15 amino acids. With 2 bases removed from V and 2 bases from J, the gap between germline ends came to 13 bases. Germline loops: CDR1 SGHAT, CDR2 FQNNGV. The CDR3 coding sequence is TGTGCCAGCAGCTTACGGGCCAGGTTCCCCTACGAGCAGTACGTC. Amino acid sequence: CASSLRARFPYEQYV.

This clonotype was detected ten times or more. The CDR3 bases are TGCGCCAGCAGCCCTTATGGAGCGGGGTACGAGCAGTACTTC. It yields the protein CASSPYGAGYEQYF. The chain is built from TRBV5-1 and TRBJ2-7; 7 bases are a match to TRBD2. CDR3 length: 14 residues. Trimming at V came to 4 bases and at J to 4 bases, leaving 8 bases not matched to a gene. CDR1 and CDR2 from the germline V gene are SGHRS and YFSETQ.

This chain links TRBV20-1 with TRBJ2-3, with 7 bases aligning to TRBD2. Germline V CDR1 and CDR2: DFQATT, SNEGSKA (reference sequence). With 3 bases clipped from V and 3 bases from J, the junction kept 6 bases outside the gene matches. This CDR3 spans 14 amino acids. This CDR3 is CSASKREATDTQYF. The DNA for the CDR3 is TGCAGTGCTAGTAAGCGGGAAGCTACAGATACGCAGTATTTT.

The chain employs TRBV5-1 and TRBJ1-5; 7 positions agree with TRBD1. Trimming removed 4 bases from V and 3 bases from J; junction bases left unmatched: 13. Germline V gives CDR1 SGHRS, CDR2 YFSETQ. This CDR3 contains 17 residues. The CDR3 region has the DNA TGCGCCAGCAGCCGGGCCCCGACAGGGAATAACAATCAGCCCCAGCATTTT. Residues: CASSRAPTGNNNQPQHF.

A few counts support this clonotype. V and J are TRBV29-1 and TRBJ1-1; D ambiguous. CDR1 and CDR2 from the germline V gene are SQVTM and ANQGSEA. V shed 0 bases and J shed 1 base, with 3 bases lying between them. The CDR3 contains 12 residues. The CDR3 region is CSVEETNTEAFF. The CDR3, as DNA: TGCAGCGTTGAAGAAACGAACACTGAAGCTTTCTTT.

This chain links TRBV7-2 with TRBJ2-3; TRBD2 agrees at 11 bases. Trimming at V came to 1 base and at J to 5 bases, leaving 2 bases not matched to a gene. Germline-derived CDR1 and CDR2 are SGHTA and FQGNSA. The CDR3 consists of 15 residues. In DNA, the CDR3 is TGTGCCAGCAGCTTAGTACTAGCGGGAGTAGATACGCAGTATTTT. Translating gives CASSLVLAGVDTQYF.

This clonotype has more than one count but fewer than ten. This chain links TRBV7-9 with TRBJ2-1; 8 bases match TRBD2. This CDR3 has 16 amino acids. After removal of 5 bases from V and 5 bases from J, the junction contained 11 bases not matched to a gene. The germline V gene has CDR1 SEHNR and CDR2 FQNEAQ (reference sequence). The CDR3 sequence is CASSPNWGGGNNEQFF. In DNA form, the CDR3 reads TGTGCCAGCAGCCCGAATTGGGGCGGGGGGAACAATGAGCAGTTCTTC.

The chain carries TRBV20-1 and TRBJ2-5, with TRBD2 identical over 8 bases. The V gene's germline CDR1 is DFQATT and CDR2 SNEGSKA (reference sequence). The length of the CDR3 is 14 residues. V lost 5 bases, J lost 3 bases, and 8 bases stayed unmatched. CDR3: CSALFPAGEETQYF. CDR3 coding DNA: TGCAGTGCTCTCTTTCCAGCGGGAGAAGAGACCCAGTACTTC.

This chain connects TRBV5-1 to TRBJ2-3; D call uncertain. Germline CDR1 is SGHRS and CDR2 is YFSETQ. V was clipped by 4 bases and J by 5 bases, with 17 bases between them. This CDR3 spans 15 amino acids. CDR3 nucleotide sequence: TGCGCCAGCAGCCCTATAGGGCAGGTGGGAGATACGCAGTATTTT. This translates into CASSPIGQVGDTQYF.

This clonotype appeared a few times. The rearrangement links TRBV6-2 or TRBV6-3 to TRBJ2-1, with TRBD2 matching 15 bases. CDR1 is MNHEY and CDR2 is SVGEGT in the germline V gene. The CDR3 is 17 amino acids. V lost 11 bases and J lost 2; bases outside the gene matches: 10. In nucleotides, the CDR3 is TGTGCCGCCTCGGGACTAGCGGGAGGTAGCGCCTACAATGAGCAGTTCTTC. Amino acid sequence: CAASGLAGGSAYNEQFF.

This clonotype was observed a handful of times. The chain carries TRBV12-3 or TRBV12-4 and TRBJ2-1; 9 bases are shared with TRBD2. V shed 7 bases and J 5 bases; nucleotides not matched to a gene: 9. The CDR3 loop spans 15 amino acids. CDR3 DNA: TGTGCCAGCACCGAACGGACTAGCGCAAACAATGAGCAGTTCTTC. Its protein is CASTERTSANNEQFF.

This rearrangement joins TRBV11-2 to TRBJ2-7; 9 nucleotides match TRBD1. The V gene end was trimmed by 6 bases and the J gene end by 6 bases; junction bases not matched to a gene: 9. The germline V gene has CDR1 SGHAT and CDR2 FQNNGV. The CDR3 covers 14 residues. The CDR3 DNA follows: TGTGCCAGCAGACTGGGACAGGGTTTGCCCGAGCAGTACTTC. Residues: CASRLGQGLPEQYF.

Concerning this clonotype itself: This likely comes from a read error, as the CDR3 has no conserved phenylalanine or tryptophan at its end. The limits of the CDR3 on the DNA are not certain, so only TCRdb's listed CDR3 is given. The chain recombines TRBV10-3 with TRBJ1-2; no DNA check was done on the table's D call, TRBD1. The germline V gene encodes CDR1 ENHRY and CDR2 SYGVKD. The CDR3 length is 11 residues, termini included. CDR3 amino acids: CAISESWTGAL.

This clonotype was seen ten or more times. The chain links TRBV24-1 to TRBJ2-5; D may match TRBD1 or TRBD2 (6 bases each). Trimming cost V 4 bases and J 7 bases, with 24 bases left between them. This CDR3 has 17 residues. Germline-derived CDR1 and CDR2 are KGHDR and SFDVKD. The CDR3 here is CATSETRGDERGVTQYF. CDR3 DNA sequence: TGTGCCACCAGTGAGACTAGGGGTGATGAGAGGGGGGTGACCCAGTACTTC.

The rearrangement links TRBV5-1 to TRBJ2-1; D assignment may be TRBD1 or TRBD2 (5 bases each). The CDR3 consists of 12 residues. With 4 bases removed from V and 13 bases from J, the gap between germline ends came to 15 bases. Germline values: CDR1 SGHRS, CDR2 YFSETQ. The CDR3 sequence: CASSPPPGDQFF. The CDR3 DNA reads as TGCGCCAGCAGCCCGCCGCCCGGGGACCAGTTCTTC.

There are many counts of this clonotype. The J gene is TRBJ2-1, the V gene TRBV30; 9 nucleotides line up with TRBD2. The ends lost 5 bases at V and 13 bases at J; junction bases unmatched: 6. From germline, CDR1 is GTSNPN and CDR2 SVGIG (reference sequence). The CDR3 totals 11 residues. CDR3 nucleotide sequence: TGTGCCTGGGAACTAGCGGGCCATCAGTTCTTC. It encodes CAWELAGHQFF.

This clonotype came up a few times. As DNA, the CDR3 is TGCAGCGTTCGTGTCAAACTAGCGAGGAACACCGGGGAGCTGTTTTTT. Translation: CSVRVKLARNTGELFF. The chain carries TRBV29-1 and TRBJ2-2, with TRBD2 matching over 7 bases. Germline V gene sequence: CDR1 SQVTM, CDR2 ANQGSEA. V shed 5 bases and J 1 base; nucleotides not matched to a gene: 10. The CDR3 extends over 16 amino acids.

This clonotype was recorded a few times. This chain joins TRBV15 and TRBJ2-1; TRBD2 matches at 9 bases. The CDR3 spans 13 residues. Unmatched junction bases numbered 7, after V lost 7 bases and J lost 9 bases. The germline CDR1 and CDR2 sequences are LNHNV and YYDKDF (reference sequence). The CDR3 region has the DNA TGTGCCACCAAGGCGGGAGGGTCGGCTGAGCAGTTCTTC. This encodes CATKAGGSAEQFF. The full variable domain, completed using reference TRBV15 and TRBJ2-1, is DAMVIQNPRYQVTQFGKPVTLSCSQTLNHNVMYWYQQKSSQAPKLLFHYYDKDFNNEADTPDNFQSRRPNTSFCFLDIRSPGLGDTAMYLCATKAGGSAEQFFGPGTRLTVL.

This clonotype was seen a few times. The gene calls are TRBV5-1 and TRBJ2-5; 11 bases fit TRBD2. This CDR3 has 15 amino acids. The ends lost 4 bases at V and 3 bases at J; junction bases unmatched: 5. Germline V CDR1 and CDR2: SGHRS, YFSETQ. The DNA of the CDR3 is TGCGCCAGCAGCAGGGCGGGACTAGCGGAAGAGACCCAGTACTTC. Translated, it gives CASSRAGLAEETQYF.

CDR3 region: CASSPSASSYEQYF. The DNA for the CDR3 is TGTGCCAGCAGCCCTAGCGCTTCTTCCTACGAGCAGTACTTC. The V and J genes are TRBV5-4 and TRBJ2-7, with D possibly being TRBD2 (6 bases). Germline CDR1 reads SGHNT; CDR2 reads YYREEE (reference sequence). Trimming pared 4 bases from V and 1 base from J, leaving 12 bases between. The CDR3 sequence is 14 residues long.

This clonotype was counted at least ten times. J is TRBJ2-5 and V is TRBV10-2; weak D call: TRBD1 (6 bases). The CDR3 consists of 13 residues. V lost 5 bases and J 0 bases, leaving 7 bases between the germline ends. Germline V gene lookup returns CDR1 WSHSY and CDR2 SAAADI. The CDR3 spells CASSRGYQETQYF. As DNA, the CDR3 is TGCGCCAGCAGTAGGGGGTACCAAGAGACCCAGTACTTC.

Only a few counts were recorded for this clonotype. The chain has TRBV15 and TRBJ1-4, with a tentative D call TRBD1 (5 bases). Germline values: CDR1 LNHNV, CDR2 YYDKDF (reference sequence). V gave up 0 bases and J gave up 6 bases, with 14 bases separating them. This CDR3 has 16 residues. The CDR3 DNA reads TGTGCCACCAGCAGAGAAGTCGACGGGGGATATGAAAAACTGTTTTTT. Translating it yields CATSREVDGGYEKLFF.

This clonotype was found a few times. This chain uses TRBV7-9 with TRBJ2-7; D may be TRBD2 (6 bases). Deletions cut 5 bases from V and 5 bases from J, with 22 bases between. CDR1 is SEHNR and CDR2 is FQNEAQ in the germline V gene (reference sequence). CDR3 length: 16 residues. CDR3 sequence: CASSPGSRNRGDEQYF. The DNA for the CDR3 is TGTGCCAGCAGCCCAGGCTCTCGCAATCGCGGGGACGAGCAGTACTTC.

The genes are TRBV3-1 and TRBJ2-2, with 10 bases fitting TRBD2. Germline CDR1 and CDR2: LGHDT and YNNKEL (reference sequence). The V and J ends lost 2 bases and 7 bases, in that order; junction bases with no gene match: 7. There are 16 residues in the CDR3. CDR3 bases: TGTGCCAGCAGCCAACGGCTAGCGGGAGAGGGCGGGGAGCTGTTTTTT. Translated, it gives CASSQRLAGEGGELFF.

The V call is TRBV20-1, the J call TRBJ1-6, with a weak D call TRBD1 (5 bases). The germline gives CDR1 DFQATT, CDR2 SNEGSKA (reference sequence). V was shortened by 0 bases and J by 9 bases, with 18 bases between the two germline ends. CDR3 length equals 16 residues. The CDR3: CSARDPWGGDGSPLHF. The CDR3 DNA follows: TGCAGTGCTAGAGATCCCTGGGGAGGGGATGGTTCACCCCTCCACTTT.

J is TRBJ1-5 and V is TRBV29-1; D unresolved. The CDR3 totals 13 residues. The germline gives CDR1 SQVTM, CDR2 ANQGSEA. Between the trimmed V and J ends, which lost 4 bases and 3 bases, there was a span of 10 bases. The CDR3 loop is CSVALGFNQPQHF. The CDR3 coding sequence is TGCAGCGTTGCGTTGGGTTTCAATCAGCCCCAGCATTTT.

The table lists this clonotype with a few counts. This rearrangement joins TRBV19 to TRBJ1-6; 7 nucleotides line up with TRBD1. Germline CDR1 and CDR2: LNHDA and SQIVND (reference sequence). V lost 5 bases to trimming and J lost 4 bases; unmatched junction nucleotides: 2. The CDR3 runs to 14 residues. The CDR3 loop is CASSRDSYNSPLHF. In nucleotides, the CDR3 is TGTGCCAGTAGTCGGGACAGTTATAATTCACCCCTCCACTTT.

The chain combines TRBV10-3 with TRBJ1-2; D ambiguous. The V and J ends lost 3 bases and 10 bases respectively, with 15 bases between them. CDR1 is ENHRY and CDR2 is SYGVKD in the germline V gene. This CDR3 has 13 residues. CDR3 sequence reads: CAISDVSGDVYTF. DNA for the CDR3: TGTGCCATCAGTGACGTCAGTGGGGATGTCTACACCTTC.

This clonotype was picked up a small number of times. The chain combines TRBV27 with TRBJ2-2; D might be TRBD1 (6 bases). Trimming left V 7 bases short and J 5 bases short, with 14 bases between. There are 14 residues in the CDR3. Germline V gene sequence: CDR1 MNHEY, CDR2 SMNVEV (reference sequence). CDR3 bases: TGTGCCAGCAAGGGGGTCTATTCAACCGGGGAGCTGTTTTTT. Protein: CASKGVYSTGELFF.